The 8 T cell receptor beta chains below come from one sample, sequenced in a study of T cell repertoires in cytomegalovirus infection. TCRdb recomputed calls from the reads with MiXCR, one row per CDR3 protein. This sample has some 400,000 distinct CDR3 sequences, with 15% to 20% found just once. Sequencing was performed on PBMCs. Receptor source: a human donor in good health (CMV status not recorded). Some clones in this sample may be carry-over from other donors' samples.

The chain carries TRBV11-2 and TRBJ2-3, with a weak D call TRBD1 (6 bases). V was trimmed by 1 base and J by 5 bases, leaving 10 bases between them. Germline V gene data show CDR1 as SGHAT and CDR2 as FQNNGV. This CDR3 contains 14 residues. The CDR3 DNA reads as TGTGCCAGCAGCTTAGCCCCAGGGGAAGATACGCAGTATTTT. Translated: CASSLAPGEDTQYF.

This clonotype was recorded at least ten times. The V gene is TRBV12-3 or TRBV12-4, the J gene TRBJ2-7; 9 bases map to TRBD1. The V segment lost 5 bases and the J segment 4 bases; nucleotides outside the gene matches: 6. The CDR3 contains 14 residues. The CDR3 DNA is TGTGCCAGCAGTCGTACAGGGGGCACATACGAGCAGTACTTC. The encoded protein is CASSRTGGTYEQYF.

Many counts were recorded for this clonotype. The gene calls are TRBV12-3 or TRBV12-4 and TRBJ2-3, with 11 bases matching TRBD2. The CDR3 is 15 amino acids. V dropped 6 bases and J dropped 4; count of bases not matched to a gene: 6. The CDR3 DNA sequence: TGTGCCAGCAGCCCAAGACTAGCGGGACCAGATACGCAGTATTTT. This translates into CASSPRLAGPDTQYF.

This clonotype was seen ten or more times. The chain has TRBV7-6 and TRBJ2-5; 7 nucleotides agree with TRBD1. J lost 4 bases, V lost 1 base, and 6 bases had no gene match. Germline V CDR1 and CDR2: SGHVS, FNYEAQ. The length of the CDR3 is 15 residues. The CDR3, as DNA: TGTGCCAGCAGCTTAGGTACAGGGGATGGAGAGACCCAGTACTTC. Protein: CASSLGTGDGETQYF.

This clonotype was seen at least ten times. V usage is TRBV7-2 and J usage is TRBJ2-5, with 8 nucleotides matching TRBD1. The CDR3 contains 15 residues. Unmatched junction bases numbered 10, after V lost 4 bases and J lost 6 bases. The germline CDR1 and CDR2 sequences are SGHTA and FQGNSA. For the CDR3, the DNA is TGTGCCAGCAGCTCATACGCCGGACAGGGACAGACCCAGTACTTC. It specifies CASSSYAGQGQTQYF.

This clonotype was recorded a few times. This chain connects TRBV28 to TRBJ2-2, with D unresolved. Germline CDR1 reads MDHEN; CDR2 reads SYDVKM. CDR3 size: 17 residues. Trimming took off 10 bases at V and 0 bases at J, with 21 bases between the two ends. The CDR3 DNA reads as TGTGCCACCTTGGGCAGCGAAGGAACTCCGAACACCGGGGAGCTGTTTTTT. Residues: CATLGSEGTPNTGELFF.

At least ten counts were recorded for this clonotype. CDR3 protein: CASSQEGGSGGLQETQYF. The CDR3 nucleotides are TGTGCCAGCAGCCAAGAAGGTGGGAGCGGGGGACTCCAAGAGACCCAGTACTTC. The chain recombines TRBV4-2 with TRBJ2-5; the match to TRBD2 covers 8 bases. From germline, CDR1 is LGHNA and CDR2 YNFKEQ. Unmatched junction bases numbered 10, after V lost 0 bases and J lost 1 base. The CDR3 has 18 residues.

This clonotype was detected a few times. The V and J genes are TRBV20-1 and TRBJ2-5; TRBD2 matches at 10 bases. This CDR3 region has 16 residues. From germline, CDR1 is DFQATT and CDR2 SNEGSKA (reference sequence). Trimming at V came to 0 bases and at J to 5 bases, leaving 9 bases not matched to a gene. DNA of the CDR3: TGCAGTGCTAGAGATTGGGCTAGCGGGAGTGCGGAGACCCAGTACTTC. Amino acids: CSARDWASGSAETQYF.